Sequencing of this TCR beta chain was carried out in a study of shared clonotypes between healthy human individuals. Overall study context: Donor composition was a couple of women and three men, aged 18 to 49. Overall study results and limits: It was the non-shared clonotypes that had lower generation probabilities than clonotypes shared by all four donors.

The CDR3 has 15 residues. Germline-derived CDR1 and CDR2 are MNHEY and SMNVEV (reference sequence). The V and J ends lost 5 bases and 4 bases respectively, with 16 bases between them. Remarks on this clone: Its antigen is undetermined.

Assay used: immunoSEQ multiplex PCR; TCRdb lists only in-frame clones, some missing. Among hundreds of thousands of clones, 95% to 96% were seen once, and the ten largest hold 0.095% to 0.13%. The naive CD8 fraction comprised CD45RO-negative cells positively selected for CCR7 and excluded terminally differentiated effector memory CD45RA+ cells. The clonotype originates from a woman aged 25 to 39 in good health. The chain employs TRBV27 and TRBJ2-3; D might be TRBD1 or TRBD2, each matching 5 bases. Sequencing was performed on naive CD8+ T cells sorted from blood. The CDR3 sequence: CASSPGTTSPDTQYF. The CDR3 DNA follows: TGTGCCAGCAGTCCAGGGACCACCAGTCCAGATACGCAGTATTTT.